Here is one T cell receptor beta chain with its context. Its specific antigen is unknown. Within one base of it there is no much larger clone, and no base qualities were kept. All of the isolated RNA was reverse transcribed with the High Capacity cDNA Reverse Transcription Kit, so expressed TCRB transcripts were sequenced. Deep immunoSEQ sequencing was applied to naive, central memory and regulatory T cell samples, giving an average of about 3.4 million total reads per sample. After sorted cells were lysed in RLT buffer, RNA was extracted with DNase-treated RNeasy Micro or Mini kits, with the choice depending on cell number. To prevent cross-contamination, every cell subset was processed on its own, while patient and healthy donor samples were processed together. The immunoSEQ multiplex PCR was used to amplify TCRB sequences from cDNA, yielding 87-bp fragments that span the CDR3 region. Sequencing of the amplicons was done on the Illumina HiSeq platform. As for how the authors treated the data: Synthetic template baselines were used to correct PCR bias computationally, reads within Hamming distance 2 were collapsed, and singletons that could not be merged were discarded. By aligning reads against IMGT, V, D and J genes, CDR3 length, and insertions or deletions at six rearrangement sites were assigned. Within each subset, clonotype counts were normalized to the number of sorted cells before true diversity and Gini coefficients were calculated with the tcR R package. The overlap coefficient, calculated on TCRB nucleotide sequences, was used to measure repertoire sharing. TCRdb holds this immuneACCESS table with in-frame rearrangements only. Some clones are missing; in checked studies, unresolved V genes explain under half, and the rest has no known cause. The D gene and trimming were derived from the DNA, and the V and J assignments and clone size from that table. Here the sample has fewer than 150,000 clones; about 7% occur a single time. About 1.3% of the sample goes to the ten largest clones.

The germline V gene (reference sequence) sets CDR1 to MNHEY and CDR2 to SMNVEV. Deletion took 3 bases off V and 4 bases off J, with a span of 4 bases between the germline ends. Spanning cysteine to phenylalanine, the CDR3 consists of 13 amino acids. The sequence is cut down to CDR3 DNA, 39 bases in frame from base 1. The entry originates in a study of beta chain features in type 1 diabetes (dated by TCRdb to 2016 to 2019). A note on the overall study: Mean age, gender distribution, total cell number and subset yield were not different between patients and healthy donors. The study compared TCRB repertoires of sorted circulating CD4+ T cell subsets between recently diagnosed type 1 diabetes patients and matched healthy donors. Whereas all 30 or so donors provided naive and central memory subsets, regulatory and stem cell-like memory subsets were isolated from just 8 patients and about 8 healthy donors. Across all samples, 107,917,701 sorted cells were examined, and cell number per subset correlated strongly with RNA yield.

Each donor gave one peripheral blood draw, averaging approximately 0.12 L, which was collected into heparinised tubes. A BD FACSAria II was used to sort naive, central memory, regulatory and stem cell-like memory CD4+ T cells with a panel that included CD45RO, CCR7, CD25, CD127, CD95 and CD27. Every sorted population had a purity above 98%. Right away, PBMCs were isolated by Lymphoprep density gradient centrifugation and were stained directly, with no culture step. To minimize batch effects, samples were stained and sorted in pairs, one healthy donor with one patient per experiment. What the study reported, not specific to this receptor: A moderate but significant shortening of TCRB CDR3 length was observed in type 1 diabetes patients in all four CD4+ subsets. At VDJ recombination sites, type 1 diabetes patients had fewer insertions and more deleted nucleotides, which implies abnormalities in thymic rearrangement. Only small numbers of individuals were included in the HLA sub-analyses, which left unresolved whether HLA type had any influence on TCRB rearrangement. Because cDNA was sequenced instead of genomic DNA, activated cells with high expression could be over-represented, although the groups did not differ in activation or CD3 levels. Naive, central memory and regulatory TCRB repertoires appeared to be more similar among patients than among healthy donors. Shorter templates might be favored by PCR, yet because patient and control samples were amplified and corrected together, any such skew would affect both groups equally.

The receptor chain draws on TRBV27 and TRBJ2-6; the D gene identity is not certain. The source of this sequence is a woman younger than 45 in good health. Material: central memory CD4+ T cells from blood. The CDR3 protein: CASSFLGANVLTF. The DNA sequence is given as TGTGCCAGCAGTTTTCTGGGGGCCAACGTCCTGACTTTC.